This T cell receptor (beta chain) originates from a study of human T cells and chemical hapten exposure. Overall study: A 2 cm by 2 cm inner upper arm patch received 2% DPC for sensitization. Diphenylcyclopropenone, dosed weekly to the scalp, was given to patients throughout the approximately 24-week study. Patients having alopecia areata, totalis or universalis were mostly female. From small differences in pooled library volume came most of the variation in per-sample TCR yields.

Time point given: pre-sensitization, week 0. Treatment described: therapeutic diphenylcyclopropenone sensitization with weekly scalp DPC. Trimming pared 4 bases from V and 1 base from J, leaving 4 bases between. CDR1 and CDR2 (germline): SQVTM, ANQGSEA. This CDR3 has 11 amino acids. Each CDR3 protein gets one entry after TCRdb re-called the RACE reads with MiXCR. Of about 51,000 distinct CDR3 sequences in the sample, around a tenth were seen once. This clonotype showed up many times. The sequence was collected from a woman between 40 and 55 years old with alopecia areata. Some clones in this sample may be carry-over from other donors' samples. The sample in question was whole blood, obtained in connection with sensitization to the hapten diphenylcyclopropenone (DPC). This chain joins TRBV29-1 and TRBJ1-1; D gene uncertain. CDR3: CSVVENTEAFF. The CDR3 DNA is TGCAGCGTTGTAGAGAACACTGAAGCTTTCTTT.